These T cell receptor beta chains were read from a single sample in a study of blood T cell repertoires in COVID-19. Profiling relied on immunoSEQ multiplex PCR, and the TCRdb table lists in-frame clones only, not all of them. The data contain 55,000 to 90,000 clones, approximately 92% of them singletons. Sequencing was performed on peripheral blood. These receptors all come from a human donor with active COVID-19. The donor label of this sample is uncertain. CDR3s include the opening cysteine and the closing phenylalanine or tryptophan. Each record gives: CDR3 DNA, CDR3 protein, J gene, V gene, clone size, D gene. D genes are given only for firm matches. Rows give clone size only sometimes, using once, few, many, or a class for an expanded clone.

CDR3 DNA: TGTGCCAGCAGTGAGCGGAATGAGCAGTTCTTC
CDR3 protein: CASSERNEQFF
J gene: TRBJ2-1
V gene: TRBV2
clone size: .
D gene: .

CDR3 DNA: TGTGCCAGCTGCGCCGGCGGGGAGCCCGGGGGCGGGGAGCTGTTTTTT
CDR3 protein: CASCAGGEPGGGELFF
J gene: TRBJ2-2
V gene: TRBV28
clone size: .
D gene: .

CDR3 DNA: TGCGCCAGCAGCCAAGTTAGCGGGCCGCAGTATTTT
CDR3 protein: CASSQVSGPQYF
J gene: TRBJ2-3
V gene: TRBV4-3
clone size: .
D gene: TRBD2

CDR3 DNA: TGTGCCTGGACTAAGGGCGGGGGGTACAATGAGCAGTTCTTC
CDR3 protein: CAWTKGGGYNEQFF
J gene: TRBJ2-1
V gene: TRBV30
clone size: .
D gene: TRBD2

CDR3 DNA: TGCAGCGCCACCGGGAATAGCTACAATGAGCAGTTCTTC
CDR3 protein: CSATGNSYNEQFF
J gene: TRBJ2-1
V gene: TRBV29-1
clone size: .
D gene: .

CDR3 DNA: TGTGCCAGCAGTTCTATCGGGAGTGACACCGGGGAGCTGTTTTTT
CDR3 protein: CASSSIGSDTGELFF
J gene: TRBJ2-2
V gene: TRBV7-3
clone size: .
D gene: .

CDR3 DNA: TGTGCCAGCAGTTTGGCCCTCTACGAGCAGTACTTC
CDR3 protein: CASSLALYEQYF
J gene: TRBJ2-7
V gene: TRBV28
clone size: .
D gene: .

CDR3 DNA: TGCGCCAGCAGCCAAGTTTTGAGGCTAGCCAATGAGCAGTTCTTC
CDR3 protein: CASSQVLRLANEQFF
J gene: TRBJ2-1
V gene: TRBV4-1
clone size: .
D gene: .

CDR3 DNA: TGTGCCAGCAGTACAGGGGATTTGGGGAACACTGAAGCTTTCTTT
CDR3 protein: CASSTGDLGNTEAFF
J gene: TRBJ1-1
V gene: TRBV28
clone size: .
D gene: TRBD1

CDR3 DNA: TGCGCCAGCAGCCGGTCGACAGTCTCTGGAAACACCATATATTTT
CDR3 protein: CASSRSTVSGNTIYF
J gene: TRBJ1-3
V gene: TRBV4-3
clone size: .
D gene: .

CDR3 DNA: TGTGCCAGCAGCATAGTCAGGGGGCGGAATGGCTACACCTTC
CDR3 protein: CASSIVRGRNGYTF
J gene: TRBJ1-2
V gene: TRBV13
clone size: .
D gene: TRBD1

CDR3 DNA: TGCAGCGTTGGATTAGGGGCCTACGAGCAGTACTTC
CDR3 protein: CSVGLGAYEQYF
J gene: TRBJ2-7
V gene: TRBV29-1
clone size: once
D gene: .

CDR3 DNA: TGTGCCAGCAGCCTTGGACAGGGGGCGCGACAGCCCCAGCATTTT
CDR3 protein: CASSLGQGARQPQHF
J gene: TRBJ1-5
V gene: TRBV28
clone size: .
D gene: TRBD1

CDR3 DNA: TGTGCCAGCAGGCCGGGACAGGGAGGGATTCAGCCCCAGCATTTT
CDR3 protein: CASRPGQGGIQPQHF
J gene: TRBJ1-5
V gene: TRBV6-5
clone size: .
D gene: TRBD1

CDR3 DNA: TGTGCCATCAGTGGGGACAGGGGCCAAGAGACCCAGTACTTC
CDR3 protein: CAISGDRGQETQYF
J gene: TRBJ2-5
V gene: TRBV10-3
clone size: .
D gene: TRBD1

CDR3 DNA: TGTGCCAGTAGTTTACACGGACAGGGAGTGAACGAGCAGTACTTC
CDR3 protein: CASSLHGQGVNEQYF
J gene: TRBJ2-7
V gene: TRBV19
clone size: .
D gene: TRBD1

CDR3 DNA: TGTGCCAGCAGTTTAAGGCCCCCGGGAGAATACGAGCAGTACTTC
CDR3 protein: CASSLRPPGEYEQYF
J gene: TRBJ2-7
V gene: TRBV28
clone size: .
D gene: .

CDR3 DNA: TGTGCCAGCAGTCAGAGTCTAGCGGGAGTGCATGAGCAGTACTTC
CDR3 protein: CASSQSLAGVHEQYF
J gene: TRBJ2-7
V gene: TRBV5-4
clone size: .
D gene: TRBD2

CDR3 DNA: TGTGCCAGCAGCGTTACAGGGGAAGCTGGCTACACCTTC
CDR3 protein: CASSVTGEAGYTF
J gene: TRBJ1-2
V gene: TRBV9
clone size: .
D gene: TRBD1

CDR3 DNA: TGTGCCAGCAGTACTAAGTATCGACAGATGAATCAGCCCCAGCATTTT
CDR3 protein: CASSTKYRQMNQPQHF
J gene: TRBJ1-5
V gene: TRBV28
clone size: once
D gene: .

CDR3 DNA: TGTGCCACCAGCTCAGGTAGCAATCAGCCCCAGCATTTT
CDR3 protein: CATSSGSNQPQHF
J gene: TRBJ1-5
V gene: TRBV15
clone size: .
D gene: .

CDR3 DNA: TGTGCCAGCAGTTACTCGTCTAGCGGGAGGGCCTCTGGGGCCAACGTCCTGACTTTC
CDR3 protein: CASSYSSSGRASGANVLTF
J gene: TRBJ2-6
V gene: TRBV6-2/TRBV6-3
clone size: .
D gene: TRBD2

CDR3 DNA: TGTGCCAGCAGCTTTACAGGGCTTAACACAGATACGCAGTATTTT
CDR3 protein: CASSFTGLNTDTQYF
J gene: TRBJ2-3
V gene: TRBV7-9
clone size: .
D gene: .

CDR3 DNA: TGTGCCAGCAGTCTACAGGGAAGTGGGGCCAACGTCCTGACTTTC
CDR3 protein: CASSLQGSGANVLTF
J gene: TRBJ2-6
V gene: TRBV5-4
clone size: .
D gene: .

CDR3 DNA: TGTGCCATCAGTGTTGTGCTAGCGGAAGAGACCCAGTACTTC
CDR3 protein: CAISVVLAEETQYF
J gene: TRBJ2-5
V gene: TRBV10-3
clone size: few
D gene: TRBD2

CDR3 DNA: TGTGCCAGCAGCTTGCCAGCGGCATCGGGCACTGAAGCTTTCTTT
CDR3 protein: CASSLPAASGTEAFF
J gene: TRBJ1-1
V gene: TRBV5-4
clone size: .
D gene: .

CDR3 DNA: TGTGCCAGCAGTGGTTTAAAGGGGGCTAACACCGGGGAGCTGTTTTTT
CDR3 protein: CASSGLKGANTGELFF
J gene: TRBJ2-2
V gene: TRBV6-1
clone size: .
D gene: TRBD1

CDR3 DNA: TGTGCAGTCCAGACAGGGAGTATCGCTGAAGCTTTCTTT
CDR3 protein: CAVQTGSIAEAFF
J gene: TRBJ1-1
V gene: TRBV6-6
clone size: .
D gene: TRBD1

CDR3 DNA: TGTGCCAGCAGCGTAGGAGAGGGGGCCTATGGCTACACCTTC
CDR3 protein: CASSVGEGAYGYTF
J gene: TRBJ1-2
V gene: TRBV9
clone size: .
D gene: TRBD1

CDR3 DNA: TGTGCCGGCAGTCTTCTCGGGCAGCCCCAGCATTTT
CDR3 protein: CAGSLLGQPQHF
J gene: TRBJ1-5
V gene: TRBV28
clone size: once
D gene: .

CDR3 DNA: TGTGCCAGTAGTATCCAGGGGATGGTTGGCAATGAGCAGTTCTTC
CDR3 protein: CASSIQGMVGNEQFF
J gene: TRBJ2-1
V gene: TRBV19
clone size: .
D gene: .

CDR3 DNA: TGTGCCAGCAGTTTCCGCGGGGAGACCCAGTACTTC
CDR3 protein: CASSFRGETQYF
J gene: TRBJ2-5
V gene: TRBV28
clone size: .
D gene: .

CDR3 DNA: TGTGCCATCAGTGAGAAGCTAGCGGGCCCCGCATACAATGAGCAGTTCTTC
CDR3 protein: CAISEKLAGPAYNEQFF
J gene: TRBJ2-1
V gene: TRBV10-3
clone size: .
D gene: TRBD2

CDR3 DNA: TGTGCCAGCTCACGTGATCCGAGGGGGGAGCTGTTTTTT
CDR3 protein: CASSRDPRGELFF
J gene: TRBJ2-2
V gene: TRBV18
clone size: .
D gene: .

CDR3 DNA: TGTGCCAGCAGGCCCGGGACAGGGGGGTATGACAATCAGCCCCAGCATTTT
CDR3 protein: CASRPGTGGYDNQPQHF
J gene: TRBJ1-5
V gene: TRBV27
clone size: .
D gene: TRBD1

CDR3 DNA: TGTGCCAGCAGAAGACAGAACACCGGGGAGCTGTTTTTT
CDR3 protein: CASRRQNTGELFF
J gene: TRBJ2-2
V gene: TRBV27
clone size: .
D gene: .

CDR3 DNA: TGTGCCAGCAGTCCGGGGTCCTCCTACGAGCAGTACTTC
CDR3 protein: CASSPGSSYEQYF
J gene: TRBJ2-7
V gene: TRBV28
clone size: .
D gene: .

CDR3 DNA: TGTGCCAGCAGCGGGGGAGGAGCCTTAGAAGATACGCAGTATTTT
CDR3 protein: CASSGGGALEDTQYF
J gene: TRBJ2-3
V gene: TRBV9
clone size: .
D gene: .

CDR3 DNA: TGTGCCAGCAGCTTGGGAGCCCAGGGGATAGGTAATGAAAAACTGTTTTTT
CDR3 protein: CASSLGAQGIGNEKLFF
J gene: TRBJ1-4
V gene: TRBV5-4
clone size: .
D gene: .

CDR3 DNA: TGTGCCAGCAGTGAAGGTGGTAGCGGCACCTACAATGAGCAGTTCTTC
CDR3 protein: CASSEGGSGTYNEQFF
J gene: TRBJ2-1
V gene: TRBV2
clone size: once
D gene: .

CDR3 DNA: TGTGCCAGCAGCTTAGTAGGGGTCGGCTATGGCTACACCTTC
CDR3 protein: CASSLVGVGYGYTF
J gene: TRBJ1-2
V gene: TRBV7-9
clone size: few
D gene: .

CDR3 DNA: TGTGCCAGCAGCTTCCTCGTGGACAGGGTGCCTGGAAACACCATATATTTT
CDR3 protein: CASSFLVDRVPGNTIYF
J gene: TRBJ1-3
V gene: TRBV7-9
clone size: once
D gene: TRBD1

CDR3 DNA: TGCGCCAGCAGCGCACAGGTGAACACTGAAGCTTTCTTT
CDR3 protein: CASSAQVNTEAFF
J gene: TRBJ1-1
V gene: TRBV10-1
clone size: .
D gene: .

CDR3 DNA: TGCGCCAGCAGCTTGAGGACTAGCGGGCTCCGGGAGCAGTACTTC
CDR3 protein: CASSLRTSGLREQYF
J gene: TRBJ2-7
V gene: TRBV5-1
clone size: .
D gene: TRBD2

CDR3 DNA: TGCAGCGTGGATTTGACAGGGAGGTACGAGCAGTACTTC
CDR3 protein: CSVDLTGRYEQYF
J gene: TRBJ2-7
V gene: TRBV29-1
clone size: .
D gene: .

CDR3 DNA: TGTGCCAGCAGCGCTACCGGACAGAATTCACCCCTCCACTTT
CDR3 protein: CASSATGQNSPLHF
J gene: TRBJ1-6
V gene: TRBV9
clone size: .
D gene: .

CDR3 DNA: TGTGCCAGCTCACGGGGAGGGGATTTCGAGCAGTACTTC
CDR3 protein: CASSRGGDFEQYF
J gene: TRBJ2-7
V gene: TRBV18
clone size: .
D gene: TRBD2

CDR3 DNA: TGTGCCAGCAGTGCCCTGGGGACTAGCTCCTACGAGCAGTACTTC
CDR3 protein: CASSALGTSSYEQYF
J gene: TRBJ2-7
V gene: TRBV28
clone size: .
D gene: TRBD2

CDR3 DNA: TGTGCCAGCAATCGGAGAACCGGGGAGCTGTTTTTT
CDR3 protein: CASNRRTGELFF
J gene: TRBJ2-2
V gene: TRBV6-5
clone size: .
D gene: .

CDR3 DNA: TGTGCCAGCAGCCGGGACAGGGTACGCGGGGAGCTGTTTTTT
CDR3 protein: CASSRDRVRGELFF
J gene: TRBJ2-2
V gene: TRBV6-2/TRBV6-3
clone size: .
D gene: TRBD1

CDR3 DNA: TGTGCCAGCAGTTACGCGGGGAGCCCGTATCAGCCCCAGCATTTT
CDR3 protein: CASSYAGSPYQPQHF
J gene: TRBJ1-5
V gene: TRBV6-5
clone size: .
D gene: .

CDR3 DNA: TGTGCCAGCTCACCACGTGGACACCCCACAGATACGCAGTATTTT
CDR3 protein: CASSPRGHPTDTQYF
J gene: TRBJ2-3
V gene: TRBV18
clone size: .
D gene: .

CDR3 DNA: TGTGCCAGCACGGGTTCCTACGAGCAGTACTTC
CDR3 protein: CASTGSYEQYF
J gene: TRBJ2-7
V gene: TRBV3-1/TRBV3-2
clone size: once
D gene: .

CDR3 DNA: TGTGCCAGTAGTATAGGTGGGGCTAGCGGGAGACCCTACAATGAGCAGTTCTTC
CDR3 protein: CASSIGGASGRPYNEQFF
J gene: TRBJ2-1
V gene: TRBV19
clone size: .
D gene: TRBD2

CDR3 DNA: TGTGCCAGCAGCTCTAGCGGTAGTCACTACGAGCAGTACTTC
CDR3 protein: CASSSSGSHYEQYF
J gene: TRBJ2-7
V gene: TRBV5-4
clone size: .
D gene: TRBD2

CDR3 DNA: TGTGCCAGTAGGGGAAAAGGGACAGAAGCCTACGAGCAGTACTTC
CDR3 protein: CASRGKGTEAYEQYF
J gene: TRBJ2-7
V gene: TRBV19
clone size: .
D gene: TRBD1

CDR3 DNA: TGTGCAAGTCGCTTAGTCCCGCAGGGGCGATCGGAAAAACTGTTTTTT
CDR3 protein: CASRLVPQGRSEKLFF
J gene: TRBJ1-4
V gene: TRBV12-2
clone size: .
D gene: .

CDR3 DNA: TGTGCCAGCAGCTTAGACTTACACTCCTACGAGCAGTACTTC
CDR3 protein: CASSLDLHSYEQYF
J gene: TRBJ2-7
V gene: TRBV11-3
clone size: .
D gene: .